This T cell receptor (beta chain) was observed in a study of lymphopenia after photon versus proton radiotherapy. Generated by immunoSEQ multiplex PCR, the TCRdb table keeps only in-frame clones and is missing some. The data hold around 26,000 clones, with around 82% observed a single time. CDR3 length: 15 amino acids. V dropped 4 bases and J dropped 3 bases, with 14 bases sitting between them. In germline, CDR1 is LNHDA, CDR2 SQIVND (reference sequence). The receptor was derived from a man in his forties or fifties with gastric cancer. The sample in question was peripheral blood, obtained from a patient treated with photon-based radiotherapy. This rearrangement joins TRBV19 to TRBJ2-3; D tentatively reads TRBD1 or TRBD2 (5 bases each). The chain's CDR3 is CASSTRSWGTDTQYF. The DNA of the CDR3 is TGTGCCAGTAGTACAAGAAGTTGGGGGACAGATACGCAGTATTTT.